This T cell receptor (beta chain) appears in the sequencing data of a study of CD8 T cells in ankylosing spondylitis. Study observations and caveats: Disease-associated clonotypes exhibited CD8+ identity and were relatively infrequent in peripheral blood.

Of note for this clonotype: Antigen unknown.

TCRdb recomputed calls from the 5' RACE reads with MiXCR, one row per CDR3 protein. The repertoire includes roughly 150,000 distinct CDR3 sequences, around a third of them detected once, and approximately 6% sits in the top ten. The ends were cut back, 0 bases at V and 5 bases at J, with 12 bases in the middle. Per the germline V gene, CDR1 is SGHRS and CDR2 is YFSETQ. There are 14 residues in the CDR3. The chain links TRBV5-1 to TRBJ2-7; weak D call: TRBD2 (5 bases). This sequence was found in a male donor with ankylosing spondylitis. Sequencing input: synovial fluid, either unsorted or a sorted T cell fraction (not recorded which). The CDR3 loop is CASSLAGLGDEQYF. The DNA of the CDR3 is TGCGCCAGCAGCTTGGCTGGACTTGGGGACGAGCAGTACTTC.